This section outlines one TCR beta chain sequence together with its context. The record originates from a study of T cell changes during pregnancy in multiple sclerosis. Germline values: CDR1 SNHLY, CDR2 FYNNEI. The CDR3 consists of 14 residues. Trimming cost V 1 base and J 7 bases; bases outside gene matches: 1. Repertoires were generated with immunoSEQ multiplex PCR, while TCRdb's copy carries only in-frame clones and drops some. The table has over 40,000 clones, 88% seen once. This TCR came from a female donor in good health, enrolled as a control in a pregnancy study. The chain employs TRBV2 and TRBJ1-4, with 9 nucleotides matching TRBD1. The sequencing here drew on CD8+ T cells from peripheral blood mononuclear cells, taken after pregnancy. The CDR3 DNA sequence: TGTGCCAGCAGTGAAGGGGACAGGGTTGAAAAACTGTTTTTT. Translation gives CASSEGDRVEKLFF.